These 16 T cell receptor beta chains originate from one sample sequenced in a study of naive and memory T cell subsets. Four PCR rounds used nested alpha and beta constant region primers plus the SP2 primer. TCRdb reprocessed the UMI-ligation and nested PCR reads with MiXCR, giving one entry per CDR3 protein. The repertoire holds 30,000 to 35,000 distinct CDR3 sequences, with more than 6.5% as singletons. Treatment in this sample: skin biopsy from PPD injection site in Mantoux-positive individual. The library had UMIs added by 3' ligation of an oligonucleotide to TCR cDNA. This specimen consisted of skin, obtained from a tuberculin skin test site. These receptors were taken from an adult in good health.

The CDR3 sequence: CASPKTGGLGYTF. CDR3 in DNA: TGTGCCAGCCCCAAGACAGGGGGCTTGGGCTACACCTTC. The J gene is TRBJ1-2, the V gene TRBV19, with 10 bases identical to TRBD1. The germline V gene has CDR1 LNHDA and CDR2 SQIVND (reference sequence). The CDR3 loop spans 13 amino acids. J was trimmed by 8 bases and V by 9 bases; bases with no gene match: 9.

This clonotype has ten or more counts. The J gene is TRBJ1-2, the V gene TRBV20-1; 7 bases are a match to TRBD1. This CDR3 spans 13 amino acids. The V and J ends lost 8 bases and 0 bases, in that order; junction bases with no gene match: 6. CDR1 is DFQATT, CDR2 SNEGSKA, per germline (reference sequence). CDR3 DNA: TGCAGTTCAGGACAGGACACTAACTATGGCTACACCTTC. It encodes CSSGQDTNYGYTF.

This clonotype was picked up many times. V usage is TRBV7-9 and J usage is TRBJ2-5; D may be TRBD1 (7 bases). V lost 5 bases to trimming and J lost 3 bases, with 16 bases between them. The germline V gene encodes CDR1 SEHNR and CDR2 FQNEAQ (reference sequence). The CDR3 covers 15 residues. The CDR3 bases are TGTGCCAGCAGCCCAATTTCCAGGGGGGAAGAGACCCAGTACTTC. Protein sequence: CASSPISRGEETQYF.

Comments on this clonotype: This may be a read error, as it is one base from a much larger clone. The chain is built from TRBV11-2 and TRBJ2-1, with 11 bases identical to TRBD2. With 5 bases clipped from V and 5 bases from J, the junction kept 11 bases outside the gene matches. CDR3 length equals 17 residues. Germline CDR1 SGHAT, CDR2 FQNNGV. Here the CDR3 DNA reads TGTGCCAGCAGCCTGAGAGACCTAGCGGGGGGCGACAATGAGCAGTTCTTC. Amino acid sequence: CASSLRDLAGGDNEQFF.

The chain's CDR3 is CASSLDSGDSPLHF. The CDR3 DNA sequence: TGTGCCAGCAGCTTGGACAGTGGGGATTCACCCCTCCACTTT. The chain couples TRBV7-2 to TRBJ1-6; the D gene is possibly TRBD1 (6 bases). The CDR3 length is 14 residues. Germline V lookup: CDR1 SGHTA, CDR2 FQGNSA. V was shortened by 3 bases and J by 8 bases, with 11 bases between the two germline ends.

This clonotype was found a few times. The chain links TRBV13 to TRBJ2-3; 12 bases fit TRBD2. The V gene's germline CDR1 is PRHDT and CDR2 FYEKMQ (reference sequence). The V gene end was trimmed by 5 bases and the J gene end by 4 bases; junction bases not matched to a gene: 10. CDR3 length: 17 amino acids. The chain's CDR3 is CASSLLGLAGTSDTQYF. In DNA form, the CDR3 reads TGTGCCAGCAGCCTACTGGGACTAGCGGGTACCTCAGATACGCAGTATTTT.

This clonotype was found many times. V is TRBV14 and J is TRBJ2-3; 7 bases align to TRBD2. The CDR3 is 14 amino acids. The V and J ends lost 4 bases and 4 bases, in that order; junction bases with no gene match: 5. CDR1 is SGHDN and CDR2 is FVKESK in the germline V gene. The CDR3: CASSPRDYPDTQYF. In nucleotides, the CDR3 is TGTGCCAGCAGCCCCCGGGACTACCCAGATACGCAGTATTTT.

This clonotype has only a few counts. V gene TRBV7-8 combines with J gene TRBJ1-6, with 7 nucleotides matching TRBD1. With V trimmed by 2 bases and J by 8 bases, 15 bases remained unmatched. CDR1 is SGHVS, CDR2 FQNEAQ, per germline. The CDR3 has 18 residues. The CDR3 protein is CASSLLLTGRSGDSPLHF. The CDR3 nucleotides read TGTGCCAGCAGCTTACTATTGACAGGGAGGTCTGGGGATTCACCCCTCCACTTT. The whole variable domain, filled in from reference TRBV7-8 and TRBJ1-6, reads GAGVSQSPRYKVAKRGQDVALRCDPISGHVSLFWYQQALGQGPEFLTYFQNEAQLDKSGLPSDRFFAERPEGSVSTLKIQRTQQEDSAVYLCASSLLLTGRSGDSPLHFGNGTRLTVT.

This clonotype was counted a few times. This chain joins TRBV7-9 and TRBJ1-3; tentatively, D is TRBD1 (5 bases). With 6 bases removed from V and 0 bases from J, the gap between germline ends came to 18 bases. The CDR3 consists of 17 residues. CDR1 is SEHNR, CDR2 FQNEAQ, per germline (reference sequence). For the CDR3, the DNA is TGTGCCAGCAGTCCCGCCGGGACGGGAATCTCTGGAAACACCATATATTTT. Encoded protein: CASSPAGTGISGNTIYF.

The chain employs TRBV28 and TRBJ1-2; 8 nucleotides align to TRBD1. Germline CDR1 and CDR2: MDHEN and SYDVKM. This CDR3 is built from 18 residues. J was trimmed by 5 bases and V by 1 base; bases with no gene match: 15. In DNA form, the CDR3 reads TGTGCCAGCAGTTTATCTCGTGACAGGGGAGGATGGACATATGGCTACACCTTC. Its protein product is CASSLSRDRGGWTYGYTF.

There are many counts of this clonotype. Here the CDR3 DNA reads TGTGCCAGCAGGCTTATCTATGCGACAGGGATGAACACTGAAGCTTTCTTT. Amino acid sequence: CASRLIYATGMNTEAFF. This chain joins TRBV12-3 or TRBV12-4 and TRBJ1-1, with 7 bases lining up with TRBD1. V lost 6 bases and J lost 0; bases outside the gene matches: 13. The CDR3 loop spans 17 amino acids.

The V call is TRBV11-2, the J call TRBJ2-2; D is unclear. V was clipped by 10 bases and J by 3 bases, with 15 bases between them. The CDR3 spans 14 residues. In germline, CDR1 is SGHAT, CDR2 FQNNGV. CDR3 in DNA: TGTGCCACCGCGCGTCGTCGGTACACCGGGGAGCTGTTTTTT. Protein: CATARRRYTGELFF.

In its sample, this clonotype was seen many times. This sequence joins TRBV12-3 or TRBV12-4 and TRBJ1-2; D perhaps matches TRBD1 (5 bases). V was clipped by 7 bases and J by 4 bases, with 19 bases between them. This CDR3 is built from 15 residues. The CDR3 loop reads CASKKGSDSSYGYTF. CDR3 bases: TGTGCCAGCAAGAAGGGGTCCGATTCCTCCTATGGCTACACCTTC.

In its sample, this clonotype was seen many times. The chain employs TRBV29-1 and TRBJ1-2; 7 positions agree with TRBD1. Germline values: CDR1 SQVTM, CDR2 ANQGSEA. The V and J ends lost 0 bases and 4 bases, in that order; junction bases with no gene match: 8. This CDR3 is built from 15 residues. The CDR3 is CSVEDWQDRPYGYTF. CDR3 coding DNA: TGCAGCGTTGAAGATTGGCAGGACAGGCCCTATGGCTACACCTTC.

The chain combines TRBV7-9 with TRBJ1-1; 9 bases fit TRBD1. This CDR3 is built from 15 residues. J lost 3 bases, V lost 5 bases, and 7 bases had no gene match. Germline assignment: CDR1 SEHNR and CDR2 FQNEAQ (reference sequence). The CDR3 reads CASSGTGGEDTEAFF. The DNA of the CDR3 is TGTGCCAGCAGCGGAACAGGGGGCGAGGACACTGAAGCTTTCTTT.

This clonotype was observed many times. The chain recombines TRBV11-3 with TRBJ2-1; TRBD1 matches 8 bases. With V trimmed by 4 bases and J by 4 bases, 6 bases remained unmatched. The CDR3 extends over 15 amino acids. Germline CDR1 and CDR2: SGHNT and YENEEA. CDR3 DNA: TGTGCCAGCAGCTCTGACAGGGGAGTTTACAATGAGCAGTTCTTC. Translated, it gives CASSSDRGVYNEQFF.